The next 5 T cell receptor beta chains were all read from a single sample in a study of T cell changes during pregnancy in multiple sclerosis. Assay used: immunoSEQ multiplex PCR; TCRdb lists only in-frame clones, some missing. The data show 55,000 to 80,000 clones, approximately 94% seen once. Here the sequenced sample was peripheral blood, taken in the third trimester of pregnancy. The receptors were sampled from a female donor with multiple sclerosis, enrolled in a pregnancy study.

The V gene is TRBV25-1, the J gene TRBJ1-1; D might be TRBD1 (5 bases). This CDR3 is 15 amino acids long. Germline-derived CDR1 and CDR2 are MGHDK and SYGVNS. Trimming cost V 7 bases and J 1 base, with 16 bases left between them. CDR3 in amino acids: CASTFGRGPNTEAFF. Written as DNA, the CDR3 is TGTGCCAGCACTTTTGGGAGGGGCCCGAACACTGAAGCTTTCTTT.

This sequence joins TRBV6-4 and TRBJ1-1; tentatively, D is TRBD1 (5 bases). This CDR3 region has 13 residues. Germline V gene data show CDR1 as MRHNA and CDR2 as SNTAGT. The germline V and J ends were trimmed by 5 bases and 3 bases, with 10 bases remaining between them. The CDR3 sequence is CASSSRGDTEAFF. The DNA for the CDR3 is TGTGCCAGCAGTTCGCGGGGGGACACTGAAGCTTTCTTT.

The chain joins TRBV15 to TRBJ1-5; a weak D match, TRBD1 (5 bases). CDR3 size: 15 residues. Germline loops: CDR1 LNHNV, CDR2 YYDKDF (reference sequence). V shed 0 bases and J shed 10 bases, with 16 bases lying between them. CDR3 residues: CATSREGDSGDPQHF. In DNA form, the CDR3 reads TGTGCCACCAGCAGAGAGGGTGACAGCGGGGATCCCCAGCATTTT.

V gene TRBV6-5 combines with J gene TRBJ1-1; no definite D call. Deletions cut 2 bases from V and 2 bases from J, with 15 bases between. The CDR3 has 16 residues. CDR1 and CDR2 from the germline V gene are MNHEY and SVGAGI. The CDR3 loop reads CASSYTTYSTNTEAFF. The CDR3 nucleotides read TGTGCCAGCAGTTACACCACTTACAGTACCAACACTGAAGCTTTCTTT.

V gene TRBV5-4 combines with J gene TRBJ2-5, with D unresolved. The CDR3 contains 13 residues. Looked up from germline, CDR1 is SGHNT and CDR2 is YYREEE (reference sequence). The V and J ends lost 4 bases and 2 bases respectively, with 9 bases between them. For the CDR3, the DNA is TGTGCCAGCAGCCCCAGAAATCAAGAGACCCAGTACTTC. Translated: CASSPRNQETQYF.